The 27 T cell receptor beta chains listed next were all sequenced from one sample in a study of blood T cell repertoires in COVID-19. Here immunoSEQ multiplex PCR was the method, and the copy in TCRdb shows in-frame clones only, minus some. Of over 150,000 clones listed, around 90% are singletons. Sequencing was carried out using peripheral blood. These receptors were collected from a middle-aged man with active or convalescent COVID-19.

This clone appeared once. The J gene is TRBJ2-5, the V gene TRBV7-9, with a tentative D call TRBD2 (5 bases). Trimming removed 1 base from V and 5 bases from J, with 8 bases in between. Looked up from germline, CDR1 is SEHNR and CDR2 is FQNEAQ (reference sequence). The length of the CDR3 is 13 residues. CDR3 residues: CASSLGTLETQYF. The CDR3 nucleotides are TGTGCCAGCAGCTTAGGGACTTTGGAGACCCAGTACTTC.

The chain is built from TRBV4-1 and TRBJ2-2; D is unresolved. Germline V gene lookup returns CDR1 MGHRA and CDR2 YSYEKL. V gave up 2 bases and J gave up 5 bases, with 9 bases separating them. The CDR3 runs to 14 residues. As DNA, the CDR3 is TGCGCCAGCAGCCAACTTCCAGTGACCGGGGAGCTGTTTTTT. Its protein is CASSQLPVTGELFF.

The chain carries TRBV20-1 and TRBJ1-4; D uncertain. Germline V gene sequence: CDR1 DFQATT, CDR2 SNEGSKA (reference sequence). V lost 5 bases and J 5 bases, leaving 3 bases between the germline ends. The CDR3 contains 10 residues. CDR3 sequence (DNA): TGCAGTGCTCTAAATGAAAAACTGTTTTTT. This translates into CSALNEKLFF.

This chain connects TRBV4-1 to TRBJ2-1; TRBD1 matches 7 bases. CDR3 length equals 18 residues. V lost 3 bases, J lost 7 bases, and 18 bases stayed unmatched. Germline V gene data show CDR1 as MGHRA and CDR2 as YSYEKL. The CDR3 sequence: CASSQQDLLGGVWNEQFF. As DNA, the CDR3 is TGCGCCAGCAGCCAGCAGGACCTCCTAGGGGGCGTGTGGAATGAGCAGTTCTTC.

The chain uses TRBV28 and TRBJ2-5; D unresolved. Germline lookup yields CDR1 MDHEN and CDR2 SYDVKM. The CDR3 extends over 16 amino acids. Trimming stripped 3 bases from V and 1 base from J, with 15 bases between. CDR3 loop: CASSFSPTSLQETQYF. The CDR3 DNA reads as TGTGCCAGCAGTTTCTCCCCGACAAGCCTCCAAGAGACCCAGTACTTC. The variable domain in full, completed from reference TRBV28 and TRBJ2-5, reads DVKVTQSSRYLVKRTGEKVFLECVQDMDHENMFWYRQDPGLGLRLIYFSYDVKMKEKGDIPEGYSVSREKKERFSLILESASTNQTSMYLCASSFSPTSLQETQYFGPGTRLLVL.

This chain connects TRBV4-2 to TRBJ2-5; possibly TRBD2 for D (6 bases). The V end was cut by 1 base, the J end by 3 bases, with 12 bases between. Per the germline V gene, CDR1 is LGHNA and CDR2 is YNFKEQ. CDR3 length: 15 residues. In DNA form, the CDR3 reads TGTGCCAGCAGCCAAGGGGGGGTTTCGGAAGAGACCCAGTACTTC. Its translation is CASSQGGVSEETQYF.

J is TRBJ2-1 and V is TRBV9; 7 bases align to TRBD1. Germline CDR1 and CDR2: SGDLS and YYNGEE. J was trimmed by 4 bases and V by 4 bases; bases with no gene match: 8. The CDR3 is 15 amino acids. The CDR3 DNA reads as TGTGCCAGCAGCCCCGGGACAGTATCTTACAATGAGCAGTTCTTC. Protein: CASSPGTVSYNEQFF.

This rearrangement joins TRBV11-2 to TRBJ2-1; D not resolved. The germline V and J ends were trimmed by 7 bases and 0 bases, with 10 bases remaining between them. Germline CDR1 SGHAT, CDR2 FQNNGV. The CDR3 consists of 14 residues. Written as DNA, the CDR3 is TGTGCCAGCAAGATGTCGAGCTCCTACAATGAGCAGTTCTTC. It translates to CASKMSSSYNEQFF.

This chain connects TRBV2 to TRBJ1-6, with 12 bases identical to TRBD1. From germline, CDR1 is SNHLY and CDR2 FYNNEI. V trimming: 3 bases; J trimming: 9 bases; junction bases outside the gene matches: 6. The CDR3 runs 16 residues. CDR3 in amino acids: CASSDRGQGAGSPLHF. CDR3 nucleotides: TGTGCCAGCAGTGATCGGGGACAGGGGGCAGGTTCACCCCTCCACTTT.

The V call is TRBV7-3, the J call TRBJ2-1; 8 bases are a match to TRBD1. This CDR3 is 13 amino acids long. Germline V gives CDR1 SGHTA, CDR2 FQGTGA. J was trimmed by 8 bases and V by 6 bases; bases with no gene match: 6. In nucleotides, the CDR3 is TGTGCCAGCAGTTCCCGACAGGGGCATGAGCAGTTCTTC. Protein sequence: CASSSRQGHEQFF.

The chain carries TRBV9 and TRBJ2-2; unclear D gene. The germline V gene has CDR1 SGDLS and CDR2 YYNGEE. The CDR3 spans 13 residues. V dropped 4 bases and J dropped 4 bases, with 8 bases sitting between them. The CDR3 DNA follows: TGTGCCAGCAGCCAAACACCCACCGGGGAGCTGTTTTTT. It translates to CASSQTPTGELFF. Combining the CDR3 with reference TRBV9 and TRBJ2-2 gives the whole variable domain DSGVTQTPKHLITATGQRVTLRCSPRSGDLSVYWYQQSLDQGLQFLIQYYNGEERAKGNILERFSAQQFPDLHSELNLSSLELGDSALYFCASSQTPTGELFFGEGSRLTVL.

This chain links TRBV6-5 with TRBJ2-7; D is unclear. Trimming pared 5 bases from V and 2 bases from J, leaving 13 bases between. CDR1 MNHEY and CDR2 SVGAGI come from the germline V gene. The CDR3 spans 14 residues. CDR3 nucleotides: TGTGCCAGCAGTCTTTTTCAACAGCCCTACGAGCAGTACTTC. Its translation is CASSLFQQPYEQYF.

As DNA, the CDR3 is TGTGCCAGCAGTTTTCCTGGCGGGGCTGAAGCTTTCTTT. Protein product: CASSFPGGAEAFF. V and J are TRBV28 and TRBJ1-1; D is undetermined. The V gene's germline CDR1 is MDHEN and CDR2 SYDVKM. The germline V and J ends were trimmed by 3 bases and 6 bases, with 11 bases remaining between them. The CDR3 sequence is 13 residues long.

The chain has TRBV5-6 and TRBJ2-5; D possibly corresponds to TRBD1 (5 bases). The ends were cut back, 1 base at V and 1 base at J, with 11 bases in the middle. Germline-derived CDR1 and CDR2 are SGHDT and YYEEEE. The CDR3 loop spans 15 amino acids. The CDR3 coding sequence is TGTGCCAGCAGCTTGAGGGGAAGGAGCCAAGAGACCCAGTACTTC. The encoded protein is CASSLRGRSQETQYF.

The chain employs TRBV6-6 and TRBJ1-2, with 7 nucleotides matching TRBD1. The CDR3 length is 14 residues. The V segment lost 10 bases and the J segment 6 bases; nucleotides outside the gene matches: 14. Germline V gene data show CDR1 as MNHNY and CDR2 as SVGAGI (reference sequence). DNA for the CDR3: TGTGCCACCAACCAGGGGGTAGGATTCAATGGCTACACCTTC. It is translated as CATNQGVGFNGYTF.

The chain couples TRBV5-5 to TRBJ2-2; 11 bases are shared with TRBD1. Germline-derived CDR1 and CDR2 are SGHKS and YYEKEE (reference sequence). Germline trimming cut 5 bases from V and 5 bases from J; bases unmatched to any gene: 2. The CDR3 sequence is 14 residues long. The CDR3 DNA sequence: TGTGCCAGCAGAGGGACAGGGGGTACCGGGGAGCTGTTTTTT. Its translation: CASRGTGGTGELFF.

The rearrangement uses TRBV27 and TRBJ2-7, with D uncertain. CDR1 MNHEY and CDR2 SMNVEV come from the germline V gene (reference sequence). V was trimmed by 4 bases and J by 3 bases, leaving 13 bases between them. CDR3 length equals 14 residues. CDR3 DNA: TGTGCCAGCAGTTCACCCACATTAAACTACGAGCAGTACTTC. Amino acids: CASSSPTLNYEQYF.

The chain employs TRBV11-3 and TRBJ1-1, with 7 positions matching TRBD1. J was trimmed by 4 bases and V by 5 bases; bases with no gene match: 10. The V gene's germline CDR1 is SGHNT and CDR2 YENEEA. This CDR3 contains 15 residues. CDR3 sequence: CASSHQAAGGTEAFF. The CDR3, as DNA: TGTGCCAGCAGCCATCAAGCGGCAGGGGGCACTGAAGCTTTCTTT.

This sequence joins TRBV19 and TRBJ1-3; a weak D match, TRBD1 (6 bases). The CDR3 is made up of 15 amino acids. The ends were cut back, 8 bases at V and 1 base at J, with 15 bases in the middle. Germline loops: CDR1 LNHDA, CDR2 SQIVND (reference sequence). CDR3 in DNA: TGTGCCAGTCGCCGGGGGGCGGCATCTGGAAACACCATATATTTT. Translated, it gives CASRRGAASGNTIYF.

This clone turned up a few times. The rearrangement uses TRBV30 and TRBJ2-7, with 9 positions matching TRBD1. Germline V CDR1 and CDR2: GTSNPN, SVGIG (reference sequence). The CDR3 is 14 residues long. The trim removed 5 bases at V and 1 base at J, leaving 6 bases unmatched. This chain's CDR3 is CAWETGTGSYEQYF. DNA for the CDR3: TGTGCCTGGGAAACCGGGACAGGGTCCTACGAGCAGTACTTC.

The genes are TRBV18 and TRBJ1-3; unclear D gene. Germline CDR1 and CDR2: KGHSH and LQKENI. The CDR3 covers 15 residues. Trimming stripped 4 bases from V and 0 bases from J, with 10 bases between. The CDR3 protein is CASSLAGSSGNTIYF. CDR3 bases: TGTGCCAGCTCACTCGCGGGGAGCTCTGGAAACACCATATATTTT.

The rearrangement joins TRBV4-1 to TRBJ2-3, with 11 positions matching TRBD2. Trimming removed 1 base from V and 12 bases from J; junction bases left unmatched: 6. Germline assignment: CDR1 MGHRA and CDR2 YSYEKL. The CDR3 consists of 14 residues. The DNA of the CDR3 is TGCGCCAGCAGCCAAGTCCTGGGACTAGCGGCCCAGTATTTT. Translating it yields CASSQVLGLAAQYF.

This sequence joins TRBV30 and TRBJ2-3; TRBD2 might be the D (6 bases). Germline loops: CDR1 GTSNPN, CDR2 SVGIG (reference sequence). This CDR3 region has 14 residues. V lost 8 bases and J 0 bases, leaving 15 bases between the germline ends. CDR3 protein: CAGTGAGSTDTQYF. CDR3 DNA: TGTGCCGGGACCGGGGCGGGGAGCACAGATACGCAGTATTTT.

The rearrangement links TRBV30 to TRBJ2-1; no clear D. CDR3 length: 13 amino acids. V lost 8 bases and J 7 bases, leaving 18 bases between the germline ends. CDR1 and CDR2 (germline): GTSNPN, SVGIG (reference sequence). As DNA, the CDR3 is TGTGCCGCCTGGTACGGTCGAGGAAATGAGCAGTTCTTC. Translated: CAAWYGRGNEQFF.

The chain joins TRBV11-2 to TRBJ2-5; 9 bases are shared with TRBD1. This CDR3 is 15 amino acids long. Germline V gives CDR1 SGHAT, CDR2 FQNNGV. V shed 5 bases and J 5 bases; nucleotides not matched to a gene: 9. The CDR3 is CASSPTGGGGETQYF. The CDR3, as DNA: TGTGCCAGCAGCCCCACAGGGGGCGGTGGGGAGACCCAGTACTTC.

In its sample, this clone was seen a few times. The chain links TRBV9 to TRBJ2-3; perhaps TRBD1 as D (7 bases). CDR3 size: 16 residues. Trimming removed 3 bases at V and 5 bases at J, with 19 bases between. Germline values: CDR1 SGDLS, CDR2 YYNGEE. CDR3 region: CASSAGPGGKGDTQYF. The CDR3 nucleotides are TGTGCCAGCAGCGCCGGGCCAGGGGGGAAAGGAGATACGCAGTATTTT.

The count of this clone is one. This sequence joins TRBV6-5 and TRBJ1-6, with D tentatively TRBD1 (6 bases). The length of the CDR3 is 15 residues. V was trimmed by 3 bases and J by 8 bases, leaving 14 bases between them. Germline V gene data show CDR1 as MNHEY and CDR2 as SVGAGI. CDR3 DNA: TGTGCCAGCAGTTATTCAGACAGGCCAGATTCACCCCTCCACTTT. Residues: CASSYSDRPDSPLHF.